These T cell receptor beta chains were read from a single sample in a study of blood T cells in healthy people across ages. TCRdb reanalysed the 5' RACE reads using MiXCR and keeps one entry per CDR3 protein. This table has 700,000 or so distinct CDR3 sequences, 22% appearing once. Sequencing used blood. These receptors were obtained from a man in his 70s in good health. The CDR3 runs from the conserved cysteine through the conserved F or W. Each record gives: clone size, D gene, J gene, V gene, CDR3 DNA, CDR3 protein. The D gene is left open where the match is weak. Rows give clone size only sometimes, using once, few, many, or a class for an expanded clone.

- - TRBJ2-1 TRBV5-1 TGCGCCAGCAGCTTGAACAGGGACTACAATGAGCAGTTCTTC CASSLNRDYNEQFF
few - TRBJ2-6 TRBV2 TGTGCCAGTATGGGGGCCCTCTCTGGGGCCAACGTCCTGACTTTC CASMGALSGANVLTF
- - TRBJ1-1 TRBV12-3/TRBV12-4 TGTGCCAGCAAGGGGAGGGGCACTGAAGCTTTCTTT CASKGRGTEAFF
few - TRBJ2-5 TRBV7-2 TGTGCCAGCAGCTTATTCCTCGGTGAGACCCAGTACTTC CASSLFLGETQYF
- - TRBJ2-5 TRBV7-3 TGTGCCAGCAGCTTAAAACTCGACAGACAAGAGACCCAGTACTTC CASSLKLDRQETQYF
- - TRBJ1-6 TRBV13 TGTGCCAGCAGCTTACTCCAGGGGAATTCACCCCTCCACTTT CASSLLQGNSPLHF
- TRBD2 TRBJ2-3 TRBV10-2 TGCGCCAGCAGTCCTAGACTAGCGGGGGGCTACACAGATACGCAGTATTTT CASSPRLAGGYTDTQYF
few - TRBJ2-5 TRBV9 TGTGCCCGCAGCCCTTTGGTCCGGGACGGTGAGACCCAGTACTTC CARSPLVRDGETQYF
- TRBD1 TRBJ1-1 TRBV6-6 TGTGCCAGCACCGGACAGGGCGTCGACACTGAAGCTTTCTTT CASTGQGVDTEAFF
- - TRBJ1-4 TRBV20-1 TGCAGTGCTGTTTATACCCGGGGTGAAAAACTGTTTTTC CSAVYTRGEKLFF
- TRBD2 TRBJ2-3 TRBV5-1 TGCGCCAGCAGCTTGGAACGCGGGAGTGTGGATGCGCAGTATTTT CASSLERGSVDAQYF
few TRBD1 TRBJ2-7 TRBV7-2 TGTGCCAGCAGCTTATTAGGGACAGGGCCCTACGAGCAGTACTTC CASSLLGTGPYEQYF
few TRBD1 TRBJ1-1 TRBV5-1 TGCGCCAGCAGCTTGTTACAGGGGGCGAGGATGAACACTGAAGCTTTCTTT CASSLLQGARMNTEAFF
few - TRBJ2-7 TRBV14 TGTGCCAGCAGTCTACGCGATAGCTACTCCTACGAGCAGTACTTC CASSLRDSYSYEQYF
- TRBD2 TRBJ2-7 TRBV12-3/TRBV12-4 TGTGCCAGCAGTTCGTGGGGAGGGCCCTCCTACGAGCAGTACTTC CASSSWGGPSYEQYF
few - TRBJ1-2 TRBV30 TGTGCCTGGAGTGGGGGGGCGCGGAGCTACACCTTC CAWSGGARSYTF
- TRBD2 TRBJ2-4 TRBV18 TGTGCCAGCTCACGGCGAGGACTAGGAGCGGACATTCAGTACTTC CASSRRGLGADIQYF
few - TRBJ1-1 TRBV12-3/TRBV12-4 TGTACCAGCAGCCAGCATTCGCTTGAAGCTTTCTTT CTSSQHSLEAFF
- - TRBJ2-5 TRBV20-1 TGCAGTGCTAGGTTAACAGGGTTGGAGACCCAGTACTTC CSARLTGLETQYF
- TRBD1 TRBJ2-7 TRBV24-1 TGTGCCACCAGTGATGACAGGGGAGAGCAGTACTTC CATSDDRGEQYF
- TRBD1 TRBJ2-1 TRBV29-1 TGCAGCGTTGGAGCCAGGGGGCCCGGCAATGAGCAGTTCTTC CSVGARGPGNEQFF
- - TRBJ1-3 TRBV7-6 TGTGCCAGCAGCTTAGCGCAGGCAGGAGAAGTGTATTTT CASSLAQAGEVYF
few - TRBJ2-5 TRBV10-3 TGTGCCATCATCCGGCACAGGCTTCCGAGTCAAGAGACCCAGTACTTC CAIIRHRLPSQETQYF
few TRBD2 TRBJ2-1 TRBV20-1 TGCAGTGCTAGAGTGGCTAGCGGGGACAATGAGCAGTTCTTC CSARVASGDNEQFF
few TRBD1 TRBJ2-3 TRBV6-1 TGTGCCAGCAGTCGCGGGACAGGGGCGCTGGTTTTGGATACGCAGTATTTT CASSRGTGALVLDTQYF
few - TRBJ2-5 TRBV28 TGTGCCAGCGTTATGAGGGGGTTGGGGGAGCAGTGCTTC CASVMRGLGEQCF
once - TRBJ2-5 TRBV7-2 TGTGCCAGCAGCTTATGGCGCGAGACCCAGTACTTC CASSLWRETQYF
- - TRBJ1-5 TRBV12-3/TRBV12-4 TGTGCCAGCAGTTTACGAGCCGGGCCCCAGCATTTT CASSLRAGPQHF
once - TRBJ2-7 TRBV19 TGTGCCAGTAGTATAGCCGGGGCCACCTACGAGCAGTACTTC CASSIAGATYEQYF
few - TRBJ1-6 TRBV12-3/TRBV12-4 TGTGCCAGCAGTTTATTCGGCTCAGGGGATTCACCCCTCCACTTT CASSLFGSGDSPLHF
- - TRBJ2-1 TRBV3-1 TGTGCCAGCACCCGAAACAATGAGCAGTTCTTC CASTRNNEQFF
once - TRBJ1-2 TRBV30 TGTGCCAGGTCTCGTGGGGGGGTAAACAGGACCTTC CARSRGGVNRTF
few - TRBJ2-1 TRBV7-2 TGTGCCAGCAGCCCCCGGGCCAATGGCGATGAGCAGTTCTTC CASSPRANGDEQFF
- - TRBJ1-2 TRBV7-8 TGTGCCAGCAGCAGAGACAGATTAACTAACTATGGCTACACCTTC CASSRDRLTNYGYTF
few - TRBJ2-5 TRBV20-1 TGCAGTGCTAGAAGGGTCCTGCAAGAGACCCAGTACTTC CSARRVLQETQYF
- TRBD1 TRBJ2-2 TRBV10-3 TGTGCCATCAGTGAGTCTTGGTTTCGGCAGGGGGCGAACACCGGGGAGCTGTTTTTT CAISESWFRQGANTGELFF
- - TRBJ2-1 TRBV20-1 TGCAGTCCTCGGAAGTGGGGGGCCGGGGGCAATGAGCAGTTCTTC CSPRKWGAGGNEQFF
- TRBD1 TRBJ2-2 TRBV14 TGTGCCAGCAGCCGGGACAGGGTCGGCACCGGGGAGCTGTTTTTT CASSRDRVGTGELFF
- - TRBJ1-5 TRBV5-1 TGCGCCAGCAGCTTGAGTGGGGACGTGAATCAGCCCCAGCATTTT CASSLSGDVNQPQHF
- TRBD2 TRBJ2-1 TRBV12-3/TRBV12-4 TGTGCCAGCAGTCCCTCTAGCGGGGGGGCCTATGAGCAGTTCTTC CASSPSSGGAYEQFF
once - TRBJ2-3 TRBV12-3/TRBV12-4 TGTGCCAGCAGTTCTCCCCGTGGGGGAGAGAGGACAGATGCGCAGTATTTT CASSSPRGGERTDAQYF
- TRBD1 TRBJ1-2 TRBV7-2 TGTGCCAGCAGCTTAGGCAGGGGGAGTCTGGGCTACACCTTC CASSLGRGSLGYTF
few TRBD2 TRBJ2-3 TRBV5-1 TGCGCCAGCAGCTTGGACGGCGGGGGGGCCGCAGATACGCAGTATTTT CASSLDGGGAADTQYF
- - TRBJ1-5 TRBV12-3/TRBV12-4 TGTGCCAGCAGTTCACCCTCCGGACAAGGCAATCAGCCCCAGCATTTT CASSSPSGQGNQPQHF
- TRBD1 TRBJ2-1 TRBV7-2 TGTGCCAGCAGCCTCGTAGGGGGCCAGAATGAGCAGTTCTTC CASSLVGGQNEQFF
- - TRBJ2-3 TRBV6-5 TGTGCCAGCGGATCGGGACACCCACGCGGCGATACGCAGTATTTT CASGSGHPRGDTQYF
- TRBD1 TRBJ2-4 TRBV2 TGTGCCAGCCAACAGGGGATGGCCAAAAACATTCAGTACTTC CASQQGMAKNIQYF
many - TRBJ1-4 TRBV5-1 TGCGCCAGCAGCGACAACAGGGCTACTAATGAAAAACTGTTTTTT CASSDNRATNEKLFF
- TRBD1 TRBJ1-4 TRBV4-1 TGCGCCAGCAGCCCCTTAGACAGGGAGGTTGAAAAACTGTTTTTT CASSPLDREVEKLFF
- TRBD1 TRBJ2-1 TRBV24-1 TGTGCCACCAGTGACCTCCTAAGGGGACAGGGAAGGGAGCAGTTCTTC CATSDLLRGQGREQFF
- - TRBJ2-6 TRBV20-1 TGCAGTGCTAGAGGAGCCTACTCTGGGGCCAACGTCCTGACTTTC CSARGAYSGANVLTF
- - TRBJ2-5 TRBV27 TGTGCCAGCAGAATATCGGGCTCCTGGGGGGAGACCCAGTACTTC CASRISGSWGETQYF
many - TRBJ2-5 TRBV12-3/TRBV12-4 TGTGCCAGCAGTCAGGGTCAAGAGACCCAGTACTTC CASSQGQETQYF
- - TRBJ2-3 TRBV20-1 TGCAGTGCTAGAGATAAGAGGGCCAGAGATACGCAGTATTTT CSARDKRARDTQYF
few - TRBJ2-6 TRBV6-6 TGTGCCAGCAGTCCCGGGGGTGGGGCCAACGTCCTGACTTTC CASSPGGGANVLTF
- - TRBJ1-6 TRBV6-6 TGTGCCACCCAGGGTCAGGTCAATTCACCCCTCCACTTT CATQGQVNSPLHF